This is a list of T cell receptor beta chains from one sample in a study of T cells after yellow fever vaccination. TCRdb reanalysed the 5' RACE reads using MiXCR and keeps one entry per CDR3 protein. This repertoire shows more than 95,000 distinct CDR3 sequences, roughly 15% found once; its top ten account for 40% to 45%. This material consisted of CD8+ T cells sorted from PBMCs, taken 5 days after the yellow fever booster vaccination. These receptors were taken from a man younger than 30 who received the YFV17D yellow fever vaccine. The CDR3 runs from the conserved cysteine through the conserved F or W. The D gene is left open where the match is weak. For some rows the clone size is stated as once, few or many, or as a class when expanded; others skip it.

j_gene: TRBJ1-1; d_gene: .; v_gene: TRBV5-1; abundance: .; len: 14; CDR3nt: TGCGCCAGCAGCTTACGCGGTTTGGACACTGAAGCTTTCTTT; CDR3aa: CASSLRGLDTEAFF
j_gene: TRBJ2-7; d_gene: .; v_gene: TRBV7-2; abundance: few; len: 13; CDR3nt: TGTGCCAGCTCACGGGACCCCTCCTACGAGCAGTACTTC; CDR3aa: CASSRDPSYEQYF
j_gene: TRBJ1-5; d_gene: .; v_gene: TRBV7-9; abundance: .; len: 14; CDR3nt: TGTGCCAGCAGCGCTACAGGACCCAATCAGCCCCAGCATTTT; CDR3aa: CASSATGPNQPQHF
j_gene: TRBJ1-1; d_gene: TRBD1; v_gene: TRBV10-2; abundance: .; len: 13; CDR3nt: TGCGCCAGCAGCGACAGGGGATGGACTGAAGCTTTCTTT; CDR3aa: CASSDRGWTEAFF
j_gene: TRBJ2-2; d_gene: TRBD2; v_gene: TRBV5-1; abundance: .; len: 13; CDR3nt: TGCGCCAGCGGAAGCGGGGGCCCCGGGGAGCTGTTTTTT; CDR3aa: CASGSGGPGELFF
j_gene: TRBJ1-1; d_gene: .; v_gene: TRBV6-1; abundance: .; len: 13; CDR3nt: TGTGCCAGCAGACGAAGGGCGGACACTGAAGCTTTCTTT; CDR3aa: CASRRRADTEAFF
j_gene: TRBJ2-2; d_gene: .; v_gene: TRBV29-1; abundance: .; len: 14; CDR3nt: TGCAGCGTCTCGCCTCCAGGGAACACCGGGGAGCTGTTTTTT; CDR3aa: CSVSPPGNTGELFF
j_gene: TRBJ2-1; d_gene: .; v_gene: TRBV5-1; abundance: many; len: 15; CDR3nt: TGCGCCAGCAGCTTGGTCCGGGGGTCCTACAATGAGCAGTTCTTC; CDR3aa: CASSLVRGSYNEQFF
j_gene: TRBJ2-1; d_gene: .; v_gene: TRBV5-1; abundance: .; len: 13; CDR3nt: TGCGCCAGCAGCTTTGCAGGGTTCAATGAGCTGTTCTTC; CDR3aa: CASSFAGFNELFF
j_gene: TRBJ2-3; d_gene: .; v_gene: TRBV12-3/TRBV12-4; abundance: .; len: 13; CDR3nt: TGTGCCAGCAGTCAGGGTAACACAGATACGCAGTATTTT; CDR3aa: CASSQGNTDTQYF
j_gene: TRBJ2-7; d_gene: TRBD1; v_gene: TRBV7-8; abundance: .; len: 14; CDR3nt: TGTGCCAGCAGCTTACCCCAGGGGGTCTACGAGCAGTACTTC; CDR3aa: CASSLPQGVYEQYF
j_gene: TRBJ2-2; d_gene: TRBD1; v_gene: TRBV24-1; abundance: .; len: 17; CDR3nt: TGTGCCACCAGTGACCACGAGAACAGGGGTGAAACCGGGGAGCTGTTTTTT; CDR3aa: CATSDHENRGETGELFF
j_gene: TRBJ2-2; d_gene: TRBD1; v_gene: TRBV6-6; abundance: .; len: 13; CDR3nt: TGTGCCAGCCGCCGGGACAGGGCCGGGGAGCTGTTTTTT; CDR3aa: CASRRDRAGELFF
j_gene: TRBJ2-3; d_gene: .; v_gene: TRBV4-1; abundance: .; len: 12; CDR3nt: TGCGCCAGCAGTGGGAGCACAGATACGCAGTATTTT; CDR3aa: CASSGSTDTQYF
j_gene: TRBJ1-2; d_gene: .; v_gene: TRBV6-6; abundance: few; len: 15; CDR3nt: TGTGCCAGCAGTTACGAAGAGCTGGCCCGGGATGGCTACACCTTC; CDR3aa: CASSYEELARDGYTF